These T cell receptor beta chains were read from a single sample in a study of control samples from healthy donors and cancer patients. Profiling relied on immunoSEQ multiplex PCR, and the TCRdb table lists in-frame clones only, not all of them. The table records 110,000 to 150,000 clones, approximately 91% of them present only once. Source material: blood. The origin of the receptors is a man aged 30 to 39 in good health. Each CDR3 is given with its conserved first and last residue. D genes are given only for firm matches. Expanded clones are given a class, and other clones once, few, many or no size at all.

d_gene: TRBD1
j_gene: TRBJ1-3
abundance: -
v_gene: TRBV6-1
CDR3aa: CASSELGQGGNTIYF
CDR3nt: TGTGCCAGCAGTGAATTGGGACAGGGTGGAAACACCATATATTTT

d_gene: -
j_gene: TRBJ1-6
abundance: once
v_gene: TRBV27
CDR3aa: CASTLSPNSPLHF
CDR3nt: TGTGCCAGCACCCTTTCCCCTAATTCACCCCTCCACTTT

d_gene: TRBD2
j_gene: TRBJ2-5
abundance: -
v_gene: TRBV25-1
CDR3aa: CASSHSRSGGPQETQYF
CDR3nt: TGTGCCAGCAGCCACAGCCGTAGCGGGGGACCCCAAGAGACCCAGTACTTC

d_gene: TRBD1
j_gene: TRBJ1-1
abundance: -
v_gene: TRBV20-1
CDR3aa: CSASTGNEAFF
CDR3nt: TGCAGTGCCTCGACAGGGAATGAAGCTTTCTTT

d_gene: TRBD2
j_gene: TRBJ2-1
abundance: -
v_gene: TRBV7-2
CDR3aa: CASSWGLAGATEQFF
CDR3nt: TGTGCCAGCAGCTGGGGACTAGCGGGGGCCACCGAGCAGTTCTTC

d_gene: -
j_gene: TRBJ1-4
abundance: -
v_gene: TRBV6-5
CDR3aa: CASRPATNEKLFF
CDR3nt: TGTGCCAGCAGACCGGCCACTAATGAAAAACTGTTTTTT

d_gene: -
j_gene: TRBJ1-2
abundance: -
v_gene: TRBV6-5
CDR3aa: CASGAGRSNYGYTF
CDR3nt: TGTGCCAGCGGGGCTGGGAGGAGTAACTATGGCTACACCTTC

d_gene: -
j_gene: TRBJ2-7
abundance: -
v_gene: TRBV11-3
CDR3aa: CASSLVRTVSYEQYF
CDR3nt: TGTGCCAGCAGCTTAGTTAGGACAGTCTCCTACGAGCAGTACTTC

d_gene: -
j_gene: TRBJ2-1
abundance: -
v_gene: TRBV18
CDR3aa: CASSRDNEQFF
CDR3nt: TGTGCCAGCTCCCGCGACAATGAGCAGTTCTTC

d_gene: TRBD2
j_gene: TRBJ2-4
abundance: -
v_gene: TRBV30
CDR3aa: CAWSARTSGIQYF
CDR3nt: TGTGCCTGGAGTGCACGGACTAGCGGCATTCAGTACTTC

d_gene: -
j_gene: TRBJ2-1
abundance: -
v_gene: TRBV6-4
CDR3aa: CASSDGNRYNEQFF
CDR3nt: TGTGCCAGCAGTGACGGTAACAGATACAATGAGCAGTTCTTC

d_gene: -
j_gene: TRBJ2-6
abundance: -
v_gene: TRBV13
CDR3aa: CASSFTGMLTATGANVLTF
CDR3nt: TGTGCCAGCAGCTTCACAGGAATGCTTACAGCAACCGGGGCCAACGTCCTGACTTTC

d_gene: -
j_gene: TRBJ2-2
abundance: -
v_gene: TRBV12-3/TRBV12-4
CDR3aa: CASSTREDGELFF
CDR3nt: TGTGCCAGCAGCACCAGAGAGGACGGGGAGCTGTTTTTT

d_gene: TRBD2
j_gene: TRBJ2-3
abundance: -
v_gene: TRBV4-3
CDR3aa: CASSQVLIAGVTDTQYF
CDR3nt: TGCGCCAGCAGCCAAGTACTGATAGCGGGTGTGACAGATACGCAGTATTTT

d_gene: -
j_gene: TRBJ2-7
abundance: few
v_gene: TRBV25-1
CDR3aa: CASSAGALTYEQYF
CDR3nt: TGTGCCAGCAGCGCAGGGGCCCTCACCTACGAGCAGTACTTC

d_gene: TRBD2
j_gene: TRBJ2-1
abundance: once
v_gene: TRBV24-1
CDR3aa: CATSDLESGSRNEQFF
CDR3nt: TGTGCCACCAGTGATTTGGAGAGCGGGAGCCGCAATGAGCAGTTCTTC

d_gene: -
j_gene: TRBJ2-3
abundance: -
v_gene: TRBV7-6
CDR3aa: CASSLRSGGTSTDTQYF
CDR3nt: TGTGCCAGCAGCTTACGGTCGGGCGGGACGAGTACAGATACGCAGTATTTT

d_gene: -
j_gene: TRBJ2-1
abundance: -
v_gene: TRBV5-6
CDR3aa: CASNLGREQFF
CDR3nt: TGTGCCAGCAACCTGGGGCGTGAGCAGTTCTTC

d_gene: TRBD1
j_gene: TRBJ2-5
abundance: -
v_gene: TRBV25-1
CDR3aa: CASSESDRGYQETQYF
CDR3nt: TGTGCCAGCAGTGAATCGGACAGGGGGTACCAAGAGACCCAGTACTTC

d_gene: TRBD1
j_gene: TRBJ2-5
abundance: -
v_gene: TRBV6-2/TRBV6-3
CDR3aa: CASSTRTGGLGTQYF
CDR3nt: TGTGCCAGCAGTACCAGGACAGGGGGCTTGGGGACCCAGTACTTC

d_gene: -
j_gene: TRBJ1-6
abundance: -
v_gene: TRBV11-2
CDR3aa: CASSLEGEGNSPLHF
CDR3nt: TGTGCCAGCAGCTTAGAAGGGGAGGGAAATTCACCCCTCCACTTT

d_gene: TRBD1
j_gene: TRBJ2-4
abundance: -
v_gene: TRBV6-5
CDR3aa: CASDMWGQSCNIQYF
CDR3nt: TGTGCCAGCGACATGTGGGGACAGAGCTGCAACATTCAGTACTTC

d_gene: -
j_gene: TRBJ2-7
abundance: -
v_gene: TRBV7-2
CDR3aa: CASSFWGGPSYEQYF
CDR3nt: TGTGCCAGCAGCTTCTGGGGGGGCCCCTCCTACGAGCAGTACTTC

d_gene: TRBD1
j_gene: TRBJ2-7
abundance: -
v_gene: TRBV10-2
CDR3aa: CASRGGTGPDEQYF
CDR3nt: TGCGCCAGCAGGGGGGGGACAGGGCCGGACGAGCAGTACTTC

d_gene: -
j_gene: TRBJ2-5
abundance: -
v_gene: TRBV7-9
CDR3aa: CASSLGSVLPQETQYF
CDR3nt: TGTGCCAGCAGCTTAGGCTCCGTCCTACCACAAGAGACCCAGTACTTC

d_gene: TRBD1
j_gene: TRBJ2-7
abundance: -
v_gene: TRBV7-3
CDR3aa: CASRQDRGYEQYF
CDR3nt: TGTGCCAGCAGACAAGACAGGGGTTACGAGCAGTACTTC

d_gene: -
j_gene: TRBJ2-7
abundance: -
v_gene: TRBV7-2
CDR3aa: CASSLRGSYEQYF
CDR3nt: TGTGCCAGCAGCTTACGGGGCTCCTACGAGCAGTACTTC

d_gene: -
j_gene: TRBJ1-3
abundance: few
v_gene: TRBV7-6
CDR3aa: CASSASTNSGNTIYF
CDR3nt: TGTGCCAGCAGCGCAAGCACGAACTCTGGAAACACCATATATTTT

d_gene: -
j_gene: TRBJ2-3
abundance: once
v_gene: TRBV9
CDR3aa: CASSASSSGAPTNTQYF
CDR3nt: TGTGCCAGCAGCGCATCGTCTTCGGGAGCACCGACAAATACGCAGTATTTT

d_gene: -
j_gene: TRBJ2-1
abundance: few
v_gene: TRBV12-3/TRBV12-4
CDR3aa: CASSSPPRREQFF
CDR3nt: TGTGCCAGCAGTTCACCTCCACGGCGGGAGCAGTTCTTC

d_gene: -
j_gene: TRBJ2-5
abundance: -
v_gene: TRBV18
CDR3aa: CASQETQYF
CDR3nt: TGTGCCAGCCAAGAGACCCAGTACTTC

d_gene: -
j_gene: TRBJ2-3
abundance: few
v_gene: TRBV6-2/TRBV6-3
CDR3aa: CASSYPPLGGGTDTQYF
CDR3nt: TGTGCCAGCAGTTACCCCCCTCTAGGAGGCGGCACAGATACGCAGTATTTT

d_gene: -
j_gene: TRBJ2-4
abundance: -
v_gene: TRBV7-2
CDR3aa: CASSLSQGGNIQYF
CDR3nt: TGTGCCAGCAGCTTATCGCAGGGGGGGAACATTCAGTACTTC

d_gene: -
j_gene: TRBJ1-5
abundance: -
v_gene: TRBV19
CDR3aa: CASSIFPGQPQHF
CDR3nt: TGTGCCAGTAGTATCTTCCCGGGGCAGCCCCAGCATTTT

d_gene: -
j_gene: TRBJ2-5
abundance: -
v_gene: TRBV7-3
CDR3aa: CASSLTRQETQYF
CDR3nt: TGTGCCAGCAGCTTAACACGGCAAGAGACCCAGTACTTC

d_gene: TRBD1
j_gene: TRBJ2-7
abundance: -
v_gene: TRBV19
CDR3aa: CASTSTRGRTYEQYF
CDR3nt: TGTGCCAGTACCTCAACGAGGGGGCGCACCTACGAGCAGTACTTC

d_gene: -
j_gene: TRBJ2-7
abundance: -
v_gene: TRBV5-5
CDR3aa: CASSLLLAAYEQYF
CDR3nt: TGTGCCAGCAGCCTCCTGTTGGCCGCCTACGAGCAGTACTTC

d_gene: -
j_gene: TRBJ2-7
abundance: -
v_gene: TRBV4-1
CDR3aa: CASSQTSSYEQYF
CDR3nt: TGCGCCAGCAGCCAAACAAGCTCCTACGAGCAGTACTTC

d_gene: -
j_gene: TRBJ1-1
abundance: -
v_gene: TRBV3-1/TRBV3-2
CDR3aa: CASSTGHWNTEAFF
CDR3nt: TGTGCCAGCAGCACGGGACACTGGAACACTGAAGCTTTCTTT

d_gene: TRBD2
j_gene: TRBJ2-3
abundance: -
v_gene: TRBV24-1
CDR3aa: CATSDREGPTDTQYF
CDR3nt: TGTGCCACCAGTGACCGGGAGGGTCCCACAGATACGCAGTATTTT

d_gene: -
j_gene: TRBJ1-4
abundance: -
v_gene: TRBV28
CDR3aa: CASSLSGAQHANEKLFF
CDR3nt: TGTGCCAGCAGTTTATCAGGGGCCCAGCATGCTAATGAAAAACTGTTTTTT

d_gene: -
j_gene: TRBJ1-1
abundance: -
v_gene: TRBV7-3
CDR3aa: CASSLSGSNTEAFF
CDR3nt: TGTGCCAGCAGCTTATCTGGTTCGAACACTGAAGCTTTCTTT

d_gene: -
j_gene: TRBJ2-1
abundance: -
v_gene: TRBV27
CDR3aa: CASSGAAVPNNEQFF
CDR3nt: TGTGCCAGCAGTGGTGCGGCAGTACCCAACAATGAGCAGTTCTTC

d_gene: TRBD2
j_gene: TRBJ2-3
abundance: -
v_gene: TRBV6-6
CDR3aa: CASSRMGLAGATDTQYF
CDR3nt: TGTGCCAGCAGCCGAATGGGACTAGCGGGGGCCACAGATACGCAGTATTTT

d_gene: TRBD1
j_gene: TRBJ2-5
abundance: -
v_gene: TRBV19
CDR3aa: CASSSYSRGQETQYF
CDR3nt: TGTGCCAGTAGTTCCTATTCCAGGGGGCAAGAGACCCAGTACTTC

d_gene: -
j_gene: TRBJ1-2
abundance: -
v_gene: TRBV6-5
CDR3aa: CASSYSGTTNYGYTF
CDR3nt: TGTGCCAGCAGTTACTCAGGGACTACTAACTATGGCTACACCTTC

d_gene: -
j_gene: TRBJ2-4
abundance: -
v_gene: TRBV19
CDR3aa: CASSAQVSNGVIQYF
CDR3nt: TGTGCCAGTAGTGCACAGGTATCAAACGGGGTCATTCAGTACTTC

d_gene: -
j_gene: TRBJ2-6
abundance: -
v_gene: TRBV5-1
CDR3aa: CASRYSSGANVLTF
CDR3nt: TGCGCCAGCAGGTATAGCTCTGGGGCCAACGTCCTGACTTTC

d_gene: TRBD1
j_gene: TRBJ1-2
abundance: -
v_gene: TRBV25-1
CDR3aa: CASSDITGTGGYGYTF
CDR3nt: TGTGCCAGCAGTGACATCACCGGGACAGGGGGCTATGGCTACACCTTC

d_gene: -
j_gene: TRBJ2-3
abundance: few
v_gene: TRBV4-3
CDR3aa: CASSQETGPGGDTQYF
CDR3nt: TGCGCCAGCAGCCAAGAGACAGGGCCGGGGGGAGATACGCAGTATTTT

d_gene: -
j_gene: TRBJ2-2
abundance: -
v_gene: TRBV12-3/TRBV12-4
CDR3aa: CASTGSRPGELFF
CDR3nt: TGTGCCAGCACCGGTAGCCGTCCCGGGGAGCTGTTTTTT